This TCR beta chain was retrieved from a study of shared clonotypes between healthy human individuals. Background on the study: The composition of the donors was two women and a few men aged 18 to 49. Broader study findings: Estimated richness values were generally larger in naive subsets than in memory subsets. Some naive CD4 clonotypes, around 5%, turned up in common across several donors.

With regard to this clone: What it binds is not known.

The germline V gene encodes CDR1 SGHRS and CDR2 YFSETQ. Trimming cost V 3 bases and J 7 bases, with 13 bases left between them. This CDR3 has 13 residues. Original processing methods: Junction-only immunoSEQ sequences carried no quality scores, so filtering differed. Assay: immunoSEQ multiplex PCR; the TCRdb copy retains only in-frame clones and omits some. The V and J calls and clone size were taken over from that table, and D and trimming were inferred from the DNA. Among 2 million to 2.5 million clones listed, 95% were seen once. The sequenced sample was naive CD4+ T cells sorted from blood. Indicated subset: CD45RA+ positively selected. This receptor was obtained from a man younger than 35 in good health. The rearrangement joins TRBV5-1 to TRBJ2-5; no definite D call. DNA for the CDR3: TGCGCCAGCAGCTCAGGTCCCGAAGGGACCCAGTACTTC. It yields the protein CASSSGPEGTQYF.